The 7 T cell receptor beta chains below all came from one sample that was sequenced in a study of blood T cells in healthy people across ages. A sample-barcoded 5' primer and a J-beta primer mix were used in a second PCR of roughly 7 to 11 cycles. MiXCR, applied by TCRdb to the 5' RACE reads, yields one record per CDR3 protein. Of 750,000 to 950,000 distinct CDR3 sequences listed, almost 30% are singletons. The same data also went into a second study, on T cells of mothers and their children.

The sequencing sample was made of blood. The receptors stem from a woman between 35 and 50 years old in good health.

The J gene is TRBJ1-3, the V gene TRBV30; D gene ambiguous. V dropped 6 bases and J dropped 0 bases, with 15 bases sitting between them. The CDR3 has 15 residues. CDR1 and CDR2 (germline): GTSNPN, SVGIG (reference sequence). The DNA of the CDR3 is TGTGCCTGTTCATGGACCGGTCTCTCTGGAAACACCATATATTTT. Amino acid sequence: CACSWTGLSGNTIYF.

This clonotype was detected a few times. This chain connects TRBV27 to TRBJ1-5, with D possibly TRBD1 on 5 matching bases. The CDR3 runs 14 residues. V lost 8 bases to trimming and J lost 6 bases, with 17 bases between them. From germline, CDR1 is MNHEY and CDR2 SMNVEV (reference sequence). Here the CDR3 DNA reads TGTGCCAGCCGGACCCCGGGACCGGGTCAGCCCCAGCATTTT. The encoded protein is CASRTPGPGQPQHF.

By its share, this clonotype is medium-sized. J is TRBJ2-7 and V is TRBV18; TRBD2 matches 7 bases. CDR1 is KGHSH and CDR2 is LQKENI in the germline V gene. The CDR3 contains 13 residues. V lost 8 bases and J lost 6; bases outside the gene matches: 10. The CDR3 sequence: CASSLASGGEQYF. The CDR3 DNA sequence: TGTGCCAGCAGCTTAGCGTCGGGGGGCGAGCAGTACTTC.

The CDR3 loop is CASSQEPGTDFTLAKNIQYF. The DNA of the CDR3 is TGTGCCAGCAGCCAAGAACCCGGGACGGATTTTACACTAGCCAAAAACATTCAGTACTTC. The gene calls are TRBV14 and TRBJ2-4; D is possibly TRBD1 or TRBD2 (5 bases each). Germline loops: CDR1 SGHDN, CDR2 FVKESK. The V end was cut by 0 bases, the J end by 0 bases, with 21 bases between. The CDR3 extends over 20 amino acids.

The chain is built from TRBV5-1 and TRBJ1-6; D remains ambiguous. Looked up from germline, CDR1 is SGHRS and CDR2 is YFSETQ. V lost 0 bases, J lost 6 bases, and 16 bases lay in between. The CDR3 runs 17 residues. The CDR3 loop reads CASSLERRTERNSPLHF. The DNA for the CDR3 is TGCGCCAGCAGCTTGGAAAGGAGAACGGAACGTAATTCACCCCTCCACTTT.

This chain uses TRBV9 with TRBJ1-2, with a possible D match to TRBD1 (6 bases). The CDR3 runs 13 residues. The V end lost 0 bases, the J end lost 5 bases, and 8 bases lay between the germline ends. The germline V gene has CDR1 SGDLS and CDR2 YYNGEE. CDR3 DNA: TGTGCCAGCAGCGTAGTCACAGGGTATGGCTACACCTTC. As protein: CASSVVTGYGYTF.

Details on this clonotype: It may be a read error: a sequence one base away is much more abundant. For the CDR3, the DNA is TGTGCCAGCAGTTTCCGCAGGGGGCGCCCCGAGCAGTACTTC. As protein: CASSFRRGRPEQYF. The V and J genes are TRBV28 and TRBJ2-7, with 8 bases lining up with TRBD1. CDR1 is MDHEN, CDR2 SYDVKM, per germline. V was clipped by 3 bases and J by 6 bases; unmatched bases: 7. The CDR3 covers 14 residues.